This TCR beta chain was identified during a study of T cell responses to AZD1222 COVID-19 vaccine. V lost 6 bases, J lost 5 bases, and 11 bases lay in between. This CDR3 spans 12 amino acids. Germline assignment: CDR1 MDHEN and CDR2 SYDVKM. The method was immunoSEQ multiplex PCR; TCRdb's version includes in-frame clones alone and lacks a portion of them. The data contain more than 120,000 clones, about nine tenths of them singletons. This clonotype originated in an adult who received the AZD1222 COVID-19 vaccine. The rearrangement joins TRBV28 to TRBJ2-7; D call uncertain. The source was peripheral blood, collected 28 days after the second AZD1222 dose. For the CDR3, the DNA is TGTGCCAGCAGAACTATAAGGGACGAGCAGTACTTC. Translation: CASRTIRDEQYF.